Included here is one T cell receptor (beta chain) sequence, with context. No antigen is known for it. V lost 1 base, J lost 4 bases, and 11 bases lay in between. The CDR3 loop spans 15 amino acids. CDR1 is MGHRA and CDR2 is YSYEKL in the germline V gene. The sample originates from a study of CD8+ T cells in alopecia areata. Following RNA extraction, reverse transcription yielded cDNA that acted as the sequencing template. Repertoires were generated with immunoSEQ multiplex PCR, while TCRdb's copy carries only in-frame clones and drops some. The table has some 110,000 clones, approximately 60% seen once. Whole-study findings and limits: Normal skin's resident alphabeta T cells are sequenced alongside lesional scalp T cells. Especially in alopecia totalis/universalis, lesional scalp showed greater clonality than normal scalp did. Unlike in mice, where it was clearer, TCR sharing across patients was less clear, possibly HLA-related.

T lymphocytes (CD4+ and CD8+) were sorted from PBMCs. The chain is built from TRBV4-1 and TRBJ1-5; no definite D call. The sample was CD4+ T cells sorted from blood. The clonotype was recovered from a human donor in good health. The CDR3 coding sequence is TGCGCCAGCAGCCAAGCGGAACAGAGGAATCAGCCCCAGCATTTT. Amino acid sequence: CASSQAEQRNQPQHF.